The present TCR beta chain was sequenced within a study of cytomegalovirus exposure and HLA in healthy donors. The CDR3 is made up of 15 amino acids. Germline assignment: CDR1 MNHEY and CDR2 SMNVEV (reference sequence). Trimming cost V 2 bases and J 6 bases, with 13 bases left between them. Notes on the study in general: Most TCRs appeared rarely, but some public TCRs recurred in many donors. The study labeled 150 or so TCR beta chains cytomegalovirus-associated.

This table comes from immunoSEQ multiplex PCR, and its TCRdb copy is limited to in-frame clones, with some not included. Among more than 300,000 clones listed, 86% were seen once. In this sample, this clone turned up a few times. No antigen is known for it. The specimen sequenced was PBMCs. This clonotype was sampled from a woman aged 18-29 years in good health and CMV-seronegative. The V gene is TRBV27, the J gene TRBJ2-2; a possible D gene is TRBD2 (5 bases). CDR3 loop: CASSLIEGLPGELFF. CDR3 bases: TGTGCCAGCAGTTTAATCGAGGGCCTCCCCGGGGAGCTGTTTTTT.